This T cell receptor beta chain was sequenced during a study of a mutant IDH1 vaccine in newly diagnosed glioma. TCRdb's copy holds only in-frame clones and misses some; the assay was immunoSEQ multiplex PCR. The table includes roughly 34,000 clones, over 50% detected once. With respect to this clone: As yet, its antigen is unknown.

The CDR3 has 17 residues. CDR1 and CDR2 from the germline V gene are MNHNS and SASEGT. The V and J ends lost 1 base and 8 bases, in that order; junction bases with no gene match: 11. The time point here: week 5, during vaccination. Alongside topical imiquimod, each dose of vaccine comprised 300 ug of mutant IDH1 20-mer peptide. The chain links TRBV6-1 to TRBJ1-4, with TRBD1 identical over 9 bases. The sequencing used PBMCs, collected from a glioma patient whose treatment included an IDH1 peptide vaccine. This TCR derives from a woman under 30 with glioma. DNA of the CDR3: TGTGCCAGCAGTGAAGTGGGATACGGGACAGGGCGAGAAAAACTGTTTTTT. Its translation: CASSEVGYGTGREKLFF.